This passage covers 29 T cell receptor beta chains from one sample sequenced in a study of response to subunit inactivated influenza vaccine. One entry per CDR3 protein, called by TCRdb with MiXCR from the RT-PCR reads. This table holds roughly 500,000 distinct CDR3 sequences, roughly 23% found once. Sequences were derived from CD4+ T cells sorted from PBMCs, sampled around 5 days after vaccination. These receptors all come from a man in his fifties or sixties who received an inactivated influenza vaccine.

This chain uses TRBV7-2 with TRBJ2-1; 10 nucleotides agree with TRBD2. J was trimmed by 9 bases and V by 0 bases; bases with no gene match: 2. Germline-derived CDR1 and CDR2 are SGHTA and FQGNSA. The CDR3 runs 14 residues. The CDR3 nucleotides read TGTGCCAGCAGCTTAGCAGCGGGGGGGAGTGAGCAGTTCTTC. It yields the protein CASSLAAGGSEQFF.

This clonotype has a handful of counts. The chain has TRBV18 and TRBJ2-7, with D tentatively TRBD1 or TRBD2 (7 bases each). Trimming shortened V by 6 bases and J by 4 bases, and 16 bases separated the two germline ends. The CDR3 has 14 residues. The V gene's germline CDR1 is KGHSH and CDR2 LQKENI. The CDR3 DNA sequence: TGTGCCAGCTCCTCCCAGGGGGGGACTTACGAGCAGTACTTC. Translated: CASSSQGGTYEQYF.

The J gene is TRBJ2-5, the V gene TRBV5-1; a possible D gene is TRBD1 (8 bases). The CDR3 runs 15 residues. Between the trimmed V and J ends, which lost 3 bases and 5 bases, there was a span of 17 bases. In germline, CDR1 is SGHRS, CDR2 YFSETQ. This CDR3 is CASSWRTGREETQYF. The CDR3 DNA reads TGCGCCAGCAGCTGGAGGACAGGGAGGGAGGAGACCCAGTACTTC.

The chain couples TRBV7-9 to TRBJ1-1, with 7 bases matching TRBD1. J was trimmed by 1 base and V by 5 bases; bases with no gene match: 7. Germline loops: CDR1 SEHNR, CDR2 FQNEAQ (reference sequence). The length of the CDR3 is 15 residues. CDR3: CASSPSGTANTEAFF. The CDR3 DNA is TGTGCCAGCAGCCCATCAGGGACAGCGAACACTGAAGCTTTCTTT.

This clonotype was counted a few times. For the CDR3, the DNA is TGTGCCAGCAGCTTACTAGCAGCCACCGGGGAGCTGTTTTTT. This codes for CASSLLAATGELFF. The J gene is TRBJ2-2, the V gene TRBV7-9, with D tentatively TRBD2 (5 bases). The CDR3 runs to 14 residues. V shed 2 bases and J shed 4 bases, with 8 bases lying between them. In germline, CDR1 is SEHNR, CDR2 FQNEAQ (reference sequence).

This chain links TRBV9 with TRBJ2-1; TRBD2 aligns across 7 bases. Per germline, CDR1 SGDLS and CDR2 YYNGEE. The CDR3 sequence is 16 residues long. V gave up 0 bases and J gave up 5 bases; unmatched junction bases: 8. The CDR3 DNA sequence: TGTGCCAGCAGCGTAGGTGCGGGAGTTTCCCACAATGAGCAGTTCTTC. Amino acids: CASSVGAGVSHNEQFF.

This clonotype was recorded at least ten times. This sequence joins TRBV12-3 or TRBV12-4 and TRBJ2-1, with D maybe TRBD2 (6 bases). V was shortened by 6 bases and J by 0 bases, with 15 bases between the two germline ends. There are 16 residues in the CDR3. The chain's CDR3 is CASRDPGLSSYNEQFF. The CDR3 nucleotides read TGTGCCAGCAGGGACCCGGGACTGAGCTCCTACAATGAGCAGTTCTTC.

V and J are TRBV5-6 and TRBJ1-1, with 7 positions matching TRBD1. V lost 0 bases and J lost 3; bases outside the gene matches: 8. This CDR3 contains 16 residues. Looked up from germline, CDR1 is SGHDT and CDR2 is YYEEEE. CDR3 region: CASSLVYGRGDTEAFF. CDR3 coding DNA: TGTGCCAGCAGCTTGGTGTACGGCAGGGGGGACACTGAAGCTTTCTTT.

This clonotype was seen more than once but under ten times. This CDR3 is CASTQGLAGPYEQYF. CDR3 DNA: TGTGCCAGCACCCAGGGACTAGCGGGTCCCTACGAGCAGTACTTC. This sequence joins TRBV6-1 and TRBJ2-7, with TRBD2 matching over 12 bases. Trimming took 7 bases from V and 2 from J; bases not matched to a gene: 6. In germline, CDR1 is MNHNS, CDR2 SASEGT. The CDR3 length is 15 residues.

The chain combines TRBV4-3 with TRBJ2-5; 11 bases are a match to TRBD1. CDR1 LGHNA and CDR2 YSLEER come from the germline V gene. With 0 bases clipped from V and 11 bases from J, the junction kept 5 bases outside the gene matches. The CDR3 has 14 residues. The CDR3 protein is CASSQDLGQGEQYF. The CDR3 DNA follows: TGCGCCAGCAGCCAAGATCTGGGACAGGGGGAGCAGTACTTC.

The V gene is TRBV27, the J gene TRBJ2-1; a weak D match, TRBD2 (5 bases). The germline gives CDR1 MNHEY, CDR2 SMNVEV (reference sequence). V was trimmed by 3 bases and J by 2 bases, leaving 8 bases between them. CDR3 length: 14 amino acids. CDR3 sequence (DNA): TGTGCCAGCAGTTTCTTAGCGACCTACAATGAGCAGTTCTTC. Amino acid sequence: CASSFLATYNEQFF.

V gene TRBV10-2 combines with J gene TRBJ2-7; 8 nucleotides agree with TRBD1. Germline CDR1 reads WSHSY; CDR2 reads SAAADI. CDR3 length: 15 amino acids. V shed 3 bases and J 4 bases; nucleotides not matched to a gene: 8. The CDR3 is CASSDPRTGLYEQYF. Written as DNA, the CDR3 is TGCGCCAGCAGTGATCCTCGGACAGGGCTGTACGAGCAGTACTTC.

This clonotype has only a few counts. The chain carries TRBV9 and TRBJ2-2, with 9 bases identical to TRBD2. Trimming at V came to 5 bases and at J to 3 bases, leaving 5 bases not matched to a gene. The CDR3 has 15 residues. Germline V gene sequence: CDR1 SGDLS, CDR2 YYNGEE. The CDR3 loop is CASRPTSGYTGELFF. DNA for the CDR3: TGTGCCAGCAGACCGACTAGCGGTTACACCGGGGAGCTGTTTTTT.

This rearrangement joins TRBV24-1 to TRBJ2-1, with TRBD1 matching over 7 bases. Per germline, CDR1 KGHDR and CDR2 SFDVKD. This CDR3 region has 15 residues. The trim removed 1 base at V and 4 bases at J, leaving 3 bases unmatched. The CDR3 reads CATSDFETGYNEQFF. CDR3 sequence (DNA): TGTGCCACCAGTGATTTCGAGACAGGGTACAATGAGCAGTTCTTC.

The J gene is TRBJ1-2, the V gene TRBV5-1; TRBD1 might be the D (5 bases). Germline CDR1 and CDR2: SGHRS and YFSETQ. The V end was cut by 3 bases, the J end by 4 bases, with 10 bases between. The length of the CDR3 is 13 residues. The CDR3 region has the DNA TGCGCCAGCAGCTCCGGACATAGCTATGGCTACACCTTC. Its translation: CASSSGHSYGYTF.

In its sample, this clonotype was seen a few times. The chain carries TRBV12-3 or TRBV12-4 and TRBJ2-7; 7 nucleotides match TRBD2. V dropped 3 bases and J dropped 4; count of bases not matched to a gene: 9. The length of the CDR3 is 15 residues. The CDR3 DNA sequence: TGTGCCAGCAGTTTTGGAGGGAGGGCCGGTTACGAGCAGTACTTC. This sequence encodes CASSFGGRAGYEQYF.

A remark on this clonotype: A far larger clone differs by one base, so this is likely a read error. This sequence joins TRBV9 and TRBJ2-7, with unresolved D. CDR3 length: 11 amino acids. The V and J ends lost 4 bases and 4 bases respectively, with 6 bases between them. Germline loops: CDR1 SGDLS, CDR2 YYNGEE. DNA for the CDR3: TGTGCCAGCAGCCCCGAGTACGAGCAGTACTTC. Translating it yields CASSPEYEQYF.

The chain employs TRBV4-3 and TRBJ2-3; D is undetermined. The CDR3 runs 14 residues. The ends were cut back, 0 bases at V and 6 bases at J, with 10 bases in the middle. From germline, CDR1 is LGHNA and CDR2 YSLEER. CDR3 in amino acids: CASSQDPQEDTQYF. The DNA of the CDR3 is TGCGCCAGCAGCCAAGATCCCCAAGAGGATACGCAGTATTTT.

This clonotype was picked up one time. The rearrangement joins TRBV10-3 to TRBJ1-1, with 7 bases aligning to TRBD1. The CDR3 extends over 14 amino acids. V was pared by 6 bases and J by 8 bases, with 12 bases of the junction left unmatched. CDR1 and CDR2 (germline): ENHRY, SYGVKD. The CDR3 region is CAISHRTGQSEAFF. The CDR3 DNA is TGTGCCATCAGCCACAGGACAGGTCAATCAGAAGCTTTCTTT.

This clonotype was detected a few times. This rearrangement joins TRBV12-3 or TRBV12-4 to TRBJ1-6, with D uncertain. The CDR3 has 14 amino acids. Between the trimmed V and J ends, which lost 3 bases and 3 bases, there was a span of 6 bases. The CDR3 is CASSLSRYNSPLHF. The CDR3 DNA reads as TGTGCCAGCAGTTTGAGTCGCTATAATTCACCCCTCCACTTT.

This clonotype was detected many times. V gene TRBV10-3 combines with J gene TRBJ2-7, with D possibly being TRBD1 (6 bases). The germline V gene encodes CDR1 ENHRY and CDR2 SYGVKD. CDR3 length: 13 residues. V was pared by 6 bases and J by 3 bases, with 12 bases between. CDR3 nucleotides: TGTGCCATCAGGGACAGACTAAACTACGAGCAGTACTTC. Encoded protein: CAIRDRLNYEQYF.

This clonotype was counted only a few times. The gene calls are TRBV12-5 and TRBJ2-1, with D possibly being TRBD2 (5 bases). Per germline, CDR1 LGHNT and CDR2 FRNRAP. V lost 0 bases and J lost 9, with 15 bases in between. This CDR3 is 15 amino acids long. In DNA, the CDR3 is TGTGCTAGTGGTTTGGTACTCGGCCGAGAGGGTGAGCAGTTCTTC. Protein sequence: CASGLVLGREGEQFF.

This rearrangement joins TRBV12-3 or TRBV12-4 to TRBJ1-6; the match to TRBD1 covers 9 bases. This CDR3 spans 14 amino acids. The V and J ends lost 6 bases and 5 bases, in that order; junction bases with no gene match: 2. As DNA, the CDR3 is TGTGCCAGCAGAACAGGGGGCGATAATTCACCCCTCCACTTT. Its protein product is CASRTGGDNSPLHF.

This clonotype came up a few times. The chain couples TRBV12-3 or TRBV12-4 to TRBJ2-3; D is uncertain. The CDR3 is 13 residues long. V was cut by 8 bases and J by 8 bases, with 17 bases left in between. CDR3 sequence reads: CASDPGPLGTQYF. DNA for the CDR3: TGTGCCAGCGATCCCGGACCGCTTGGTACGCAGTATTTT.

The chain has TRBV6-1 and TRBJ1-2; TRBD1 is a possible D gene (6 bases). The CDR3 loop spans 15 amino acids. V was cut by 7 bases and J by 2 bases, with 17 bases left in between. CDR1 is MNHNS and CDR2 is SASEGT in the germline V gene. The CDR3 nucleotides read TGTGCCAGCAAGAACCGGGACATACCAAACTATGGCTACACCTTC. Encoded protein: CASKNRDIPNYGYTF.

The genes are TRBV20-1 and TRBJ2-7; D is unresolved. Trimming shortened V by 0 bases and J by 7 bases, and 16 bases separated the two germline ends. In germline, CDR1 is DFQATT, CDR2 SNEGSKA (reference sequence). The CDR3 is 14 residues long. The CDR3 loop reads CSARDQSSSKEQYF. The CDR3 nucleotides read TGCAGTGCTAGAGATCAGTCATCGTCGAAGGAGCAGTACTTC.

This clonotype was picked up a small number of times. J is TRBJ2-7 and V is TRBV7-9; possibly TRBD1 for D (6 bases). The V end lost 1 base, the J end lost 3 bases, and 10 bases lay between the germline ends. This CDR3 is built from 14 residues. Germline-derived CDR1 and CDR2 are SEHNR and FQNEAQ (reference sequence). The CDR3, as DNA: TGTGCCAGCAGCTTAGGCAGGGGCGACTACGAGCAGTACTTC. This sequence encodes CASSLGRGDYEQYF.

The chain joins TRBV3-1 to TRBJ2-2; D unresolved. Germline V gene data show CDR1 as LGHDT and CDR2 as YNNKEL (reference sequence). CDR3 size: 14 residues. Trimming removed 6 bases at V and 2 bases at J, with 10 bases between. CDR3 region: CASRTASNTGELFF. The CDR3 DNA reads TGTGCCAGCAGAACCGCTAGTAACACCGGGGAGCTGTTTTTT.

A few counts support this clonotype. CDR3 DNA: TGCGCCAGCAGCCAAAGGATCGAATGGCCACTCTCCTACGAGCAGTACTTC. It yields the protein CASSQRIEWPLSYEQYF. The rearrangement joins TRBV4-1 to TRBJ2-7, with unresolved D. The CDR3 runs to 17 residues. With 2 bases removed from V and 0 bases from J, the gap between germline ends came to 17 bases. Germline loops: CDR1 MGHRA, CDR2 YSYEKL.